This T cell receptor (beta chain) was retrieved from a study of vaccination and CD4 T cells after COVID-19. About the study: Overlapping SARS-CoV-2, HCoV-NL63, HCoV-OC43 and HCoV-229E spike peptides stimulated the cells.

The treatment is: 10-day PBMC culture with coronavirus spike peptide pools or control peptides (ViraFEST assay). Study observations and caveats: SARS-CoV-2-reactive clonotypes rose nonsignificantly, with the median going from about 20 to 38.

CDR3 length: 11 residues. V shed 6 bases and J shed 2 bases, with 4 bases lying between them. Per the germline V gene, CDR1 is MNHNS and CDR2 is SASEGT. Regarding this clonotype: Its antigen is not identified.

With the Oncomine TCR Beta short-read assay, DNA from cultured CD4+ T cells was sequenced. Each CDR3 protein is one row after TCRdb ran MiXCR on the PCR reads. This table has around 3,900 distinct CDR3 sequences, around 65% appearing once. The material sequenced was CD4+ T cells from blood, cultured in vitro. The J gene is TRBJ1-2, the V gene TRBV6-1, with D unclear. This TCR came from a human donor who had recovered from COVID-19. The CDR3 loop is CASRGNYGYTF. CDR3 DNA sequence: TGTGCCAGCAGAGGAAACTATGGCTACACCTTC.